One sample yielded the 9 T cell receptor beta chains listed below, sequenced in a study of CD8+ T cells in alopecia areata. cDNA prepared by RNA extraction and subsequent reverse transcription served as the template for sequencing. Using immunoSEQ multiplex PCR, the repertoire was profiled, and TCRdb retains in-frame clones only, with some absent. The sample yields 100,000 to 150,000 clones, approximately 47% seen once. The sequencing input was NKG2D-low CD8+ T cells sorted from blood. The source is a human donor with alopecia areata.

The rearrangement links TRBV7-2 to TRBJ2-5; tentatively, D is TRBD2 (6 bases). Germline CDR1 SGHTA, CDR2 FQGNSA. This CDR3 spans 15 amino acids. V was pared by 1 base and J by 5 bases, with 14 bases between. The CDR3 coding sequence is TGTGCCAGCAGCTTAGTATGGCGGGATAGGGAGACCCAGTACTTC. This encodes CASSLVWRDRETQYF.

This clone was observed a few times. This chain links TRBV19 with TRBJ2-3; a possible D gene is TRBD1 (5 bases). V lost 4 bases to trimming and J lost 0 bases, with 20 bases between them. The CDR3 has 18 residues. Germline V lookup: CDR1 LNHDA, CDR2 SQIVND (reference sequence). This CDR3 reads CASSTLEGVQGSTDTQYF. In DNA, the CDR3 is TGTGCCAGTAGTACCCTCGAAGGGGTGCAGGGTAGCACAGATACGCAGTATTTT.

This clone was seen a few times. J is TRBJ2-3 and V is TRBV28, with a weak D call TRBD1 (6 bases). The V end lost 4 bases, the J end lost 4 bases, and 6 bases lay between the germline ends. The V gene's germline CDR1 is MDHEN and CDR2 SYDVKM. The CDR3 is 12 residues long. The CDR3 sequence is CASSSGADTQYF. The CDR3, as DNA: TGTGCCAGCAGTTCAGGGGCAGATACGCAGTATTTT. The whole variable domain, remainder taken from reference TRBV28 and TRBJ2-3, is DVKVTQSSRYLVKRTGEKVFLECVQDMDHENMFWYRQDPGLGLRLIYFSYDVKMKEKGDIPEGYSVSREKKERFSLILESASTNQTSMYLCASSSGADTQYFGPGTRLTVL.

The chain carries TRBV29-1 and TRBJ1-3, with D possibly matching TRBD1 (6 bases). Germline lookup yields CDR1 SQVTM and CDR2 ANQGSEA. Trimming pared 4 bases from V and 4 bases from J, leaving 14 bases between. This CDR3 has 14 residues. The CDR3 is CSVALQGWGNTIYF. In DNA form, the CDR3 reads TGCAGCGTTGCATTACAGGGCTGGGGAAACACCATATATTTT.

This clone was observed a single time. The chain couples TRBV30 to TRBJ2-3; D is perhaps TRBD1 or TRBD2 (5 bases each). V was pared by 4 bases and J by 6 bases, with 11 bases between. This CDR3 spans 12 amino acids. Germline V CDR1 and CDR2: GTSNPN, SVGIG (reference sequence). The CDR3 loop reads CAWTDEGDTQYF. For the CDR3, the DNA is TGTGCCTGGACGGACGAGGGGGATACGCAGTATTTT.

This clone was recorded only once. V is TRBV29-1 and J is TRBJ2-7, with D possibly TRBD2 on 5 matching bases. The germline CDR1 and CDR2 sequences are SQVTM and ANQGSEA. Trimming removed 6 bases at V and 3 bases at J, with 18 bases between. CDR3 length equals 14 residues. DNA for the CDR3: TGCAGCGTGGAATTGGTACGGGGAGACTACGAGCAGTACTTC. Translating it yields CSVELVRGDYEQYF.

J is TRBJ2-3 and V is TRBV29-1; D is undetermined. V was trimmed by 0 bases and J by 4 bases, leaving 5 bases between them. The CDR3 extends over 12 amino acids. The germline gives CDR1 SQVTM, CDR2 ANQGSEA. CDR3 sequence (DNA): TGCAGCGTTGAAGATAGGCCAGATACGCAGTATTTT. Amino acids: CSVEDRPDTQYF.

This chain joins TRBV30 and TRBJ2-5; tentatively, D is TRBD1 or TRBD2 (5 bases each). The CDR3 sequence is 13 residues long. Trimming removed 4 bases from V and 2 bases from J, with 11 bases in between. Germline assignment: CDR1 GTSNPN and CDR2 SVGIG (reference sequence). The CDR3 sequence is CAWTEGSQETQYF. CDR3 bases: TGTGCCTGGACTGAGGGGAGTCAAGAGACCCAGTACTTC.

CDR3 loop: CASSFGAGTGELFF. The CDR3 nucleotides read TGTGCCAGCAGTTTTGGGGCGGGCACCGGGGAGCTGTTTTTT. The V call is TRBV27, the J call TRBJ2-2; perhaps D is TRBD1 or TRBD2 (5 bases each). Deletions cut 3 bases from V and 4 bases from J, with 9 bases between. This CDR3 spans 14 amino acids. Germline CDR1 reads MNHEY; CDR2 reads SMNVEV (reference sequence).